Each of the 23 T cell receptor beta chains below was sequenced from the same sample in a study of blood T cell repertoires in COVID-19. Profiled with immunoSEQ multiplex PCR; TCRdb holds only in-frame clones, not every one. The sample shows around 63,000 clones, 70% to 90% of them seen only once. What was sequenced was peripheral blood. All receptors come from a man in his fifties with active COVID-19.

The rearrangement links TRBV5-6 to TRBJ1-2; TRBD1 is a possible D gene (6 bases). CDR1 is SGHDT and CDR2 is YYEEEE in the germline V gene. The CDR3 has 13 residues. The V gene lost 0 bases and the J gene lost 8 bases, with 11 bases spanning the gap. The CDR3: CASSLAGGQGYTF. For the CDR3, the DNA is TGTGCCAGCAGCTTGGCCGGGGGGCAGGGCTACACCTTC.

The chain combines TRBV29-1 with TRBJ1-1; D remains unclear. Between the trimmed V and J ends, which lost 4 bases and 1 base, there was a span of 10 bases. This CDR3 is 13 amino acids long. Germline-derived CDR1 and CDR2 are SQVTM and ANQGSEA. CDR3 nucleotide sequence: TGCAGCGTTGTCCCTTACAAGAACACTGAAGCTTTCTTT. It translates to CSVVPYKNTEAFF.

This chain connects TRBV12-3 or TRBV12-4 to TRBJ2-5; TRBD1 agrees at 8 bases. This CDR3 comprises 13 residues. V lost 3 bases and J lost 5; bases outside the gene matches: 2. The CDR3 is CASSLTGAETQYF. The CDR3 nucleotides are TGTGCCAGCAGTTTGACAGGGGCGGAGACCCAGTACTTC.

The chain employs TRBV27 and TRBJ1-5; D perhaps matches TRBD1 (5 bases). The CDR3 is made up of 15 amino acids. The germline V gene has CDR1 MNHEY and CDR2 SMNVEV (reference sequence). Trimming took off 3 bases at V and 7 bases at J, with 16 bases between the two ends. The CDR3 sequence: CASSFGRTEGQPQHF. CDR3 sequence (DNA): TGTGCCAGCAGTTTCGGGCGAACGGAGGGGCAGCCCCAGCATTTT.

CDR3 DNA: TGTGCCAGCAGCGTAGGTCCTCCCGGGAACACTGAAGCTTTCTTT. It encodes CASSVGPPGNTEAFF. The genes are TRBV9 and TRBJ1-1; no reliable D call. From germline, CDR1 is SGDLS and CDR2 YYNGEE. Trimming took 0 bases from V and 1 from J, leaving 10 bases between them. The CDR3 loop spans 15 amino acids.

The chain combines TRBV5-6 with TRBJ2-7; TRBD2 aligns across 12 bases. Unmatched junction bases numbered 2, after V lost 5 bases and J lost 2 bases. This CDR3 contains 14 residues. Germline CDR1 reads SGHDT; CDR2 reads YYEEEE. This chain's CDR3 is CASSRLAGAYEQYF. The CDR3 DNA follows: TGTGCCAGCAGTCGACTAGCGGGGGCCTACGAGCAGTACTTC.

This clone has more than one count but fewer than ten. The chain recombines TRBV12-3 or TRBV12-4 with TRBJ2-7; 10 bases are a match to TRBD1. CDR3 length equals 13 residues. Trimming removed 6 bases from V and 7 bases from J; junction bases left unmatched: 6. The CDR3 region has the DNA TGTGCCAGCAGCCCGGGACAGGGGCTTGAGCAGTACTTC. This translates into CASSPGQGLEQYF.

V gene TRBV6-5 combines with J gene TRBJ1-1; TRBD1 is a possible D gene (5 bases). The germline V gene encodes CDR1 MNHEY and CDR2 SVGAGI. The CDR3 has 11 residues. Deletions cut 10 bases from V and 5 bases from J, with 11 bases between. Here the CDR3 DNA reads TGTGCCACGACCCGGGGGACTGAAGCTTTCTTT. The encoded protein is CATTRGTEAFF.

Written as DNA, the CDR3 is TGTGCCAGCAGTTACGCGGACAGGATCGAAAAACTGTTTTTT. Translation: CASSYADRIEKLFF. The chain couples TRBV6-2 or TRBV6-3 to TRBJ1-4, with 7 bases identical to TRBD1. The J segment lost 8 bases and the V segment lost 2 bases, leaving 5 bases of the junction unmatched. The CDR3 loop spans 14 amino acids. Germline values: CDR1 MNHEY, CDR2 SVGEGT.

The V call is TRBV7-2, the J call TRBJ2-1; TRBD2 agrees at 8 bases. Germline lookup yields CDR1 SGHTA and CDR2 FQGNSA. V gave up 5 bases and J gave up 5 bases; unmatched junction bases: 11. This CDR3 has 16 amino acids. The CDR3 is CASSPGGGQGNNEQFF. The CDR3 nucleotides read TGTGCCAGCAGCCCCGGCGGGGGGCAGGGGAACAATGAGCAGTTCTTC.

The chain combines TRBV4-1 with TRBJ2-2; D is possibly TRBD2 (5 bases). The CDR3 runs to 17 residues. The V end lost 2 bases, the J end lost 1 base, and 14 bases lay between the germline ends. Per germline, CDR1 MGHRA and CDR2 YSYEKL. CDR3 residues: CASSQPTGVLNTGELFF. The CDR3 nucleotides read TGCGCCAGCAGCCAACCTACCGGGGTATTGAACACCGGGGAGCTGTTTTTT.

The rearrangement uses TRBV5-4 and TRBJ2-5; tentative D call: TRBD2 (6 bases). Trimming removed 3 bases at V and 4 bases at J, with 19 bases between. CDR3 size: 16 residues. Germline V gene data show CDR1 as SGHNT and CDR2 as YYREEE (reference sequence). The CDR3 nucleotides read TGTGCCAGCAGCTCCCGTCGGGACGACGGGGGAGAGACCCAGTACTTC. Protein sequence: CASSSRRDDGGETQYF.

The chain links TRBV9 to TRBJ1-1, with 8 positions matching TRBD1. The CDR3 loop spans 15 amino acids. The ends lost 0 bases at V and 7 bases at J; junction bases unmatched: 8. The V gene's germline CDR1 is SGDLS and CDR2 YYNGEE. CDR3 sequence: CASSVVDRVNDEAFF. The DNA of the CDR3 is TGTGCCAGCAGCGTAGTGGACAGGGTTAATGATGAAGCTTTCTTT.

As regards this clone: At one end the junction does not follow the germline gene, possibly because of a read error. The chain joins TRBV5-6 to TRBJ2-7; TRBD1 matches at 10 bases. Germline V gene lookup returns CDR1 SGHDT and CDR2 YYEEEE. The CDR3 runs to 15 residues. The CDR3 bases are TGTGCCAGCAGCCTCGGGACAGGGGATAGGCTTTACGTGCACTTC. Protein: CASSLGTGDRLYVHF.

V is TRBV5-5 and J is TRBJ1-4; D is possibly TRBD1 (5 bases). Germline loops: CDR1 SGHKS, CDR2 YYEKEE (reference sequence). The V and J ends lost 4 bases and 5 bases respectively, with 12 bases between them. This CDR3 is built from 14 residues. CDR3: CASSAREGNEKLFF. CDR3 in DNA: TGTGCCAGCAGCGCCAGGGAGGGCAATGAAAAACTGTTTTTT.

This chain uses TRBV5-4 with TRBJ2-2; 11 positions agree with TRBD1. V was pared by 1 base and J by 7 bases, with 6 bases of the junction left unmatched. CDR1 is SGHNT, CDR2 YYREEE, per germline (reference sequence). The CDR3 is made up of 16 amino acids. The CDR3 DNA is TGTGCCAGCAGCTTGTCTGGACAGGGGGCGGTCGGGGAGCTGTTTTTT. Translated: CASSLSGQGAVGELFF.

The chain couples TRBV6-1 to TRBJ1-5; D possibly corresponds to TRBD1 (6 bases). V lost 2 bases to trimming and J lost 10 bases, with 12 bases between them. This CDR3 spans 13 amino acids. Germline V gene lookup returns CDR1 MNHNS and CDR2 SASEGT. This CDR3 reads CASSETGRAPQHF. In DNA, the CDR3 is TGTGCCAGCAGTGAAACAGGGAGGGCCCCCCAGCATTTT.

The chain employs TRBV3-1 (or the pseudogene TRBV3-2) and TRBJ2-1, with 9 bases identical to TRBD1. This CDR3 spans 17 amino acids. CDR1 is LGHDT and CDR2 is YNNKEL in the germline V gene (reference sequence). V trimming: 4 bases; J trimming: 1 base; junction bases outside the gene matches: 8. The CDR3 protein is CASSPSPGQGSYNEQFF. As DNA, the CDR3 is TGTGCCAGCAGCCCGTCGCCGGGACAGGGTTCCTACAATGAGCAGTTCTTC.

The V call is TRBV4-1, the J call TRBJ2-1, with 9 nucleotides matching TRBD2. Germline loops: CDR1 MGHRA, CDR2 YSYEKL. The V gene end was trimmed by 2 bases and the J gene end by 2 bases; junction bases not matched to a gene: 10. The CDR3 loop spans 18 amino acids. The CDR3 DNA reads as TGCGCCAGCAGCCAAAGCCCGATTAGCGGGGGTACCTACAATGAGCAGTTCTTC. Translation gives CASSQSPISGGTYNEQFF.

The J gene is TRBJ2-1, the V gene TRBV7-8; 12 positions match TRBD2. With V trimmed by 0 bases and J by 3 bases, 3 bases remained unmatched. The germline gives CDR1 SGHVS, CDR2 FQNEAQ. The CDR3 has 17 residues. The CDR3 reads CASSLATSGGFYNEQFF. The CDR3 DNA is TGTGCCAGCAGCTTAGCAACTAGCGGGGGGTTCTACAATGAGCAGTTCTTC.

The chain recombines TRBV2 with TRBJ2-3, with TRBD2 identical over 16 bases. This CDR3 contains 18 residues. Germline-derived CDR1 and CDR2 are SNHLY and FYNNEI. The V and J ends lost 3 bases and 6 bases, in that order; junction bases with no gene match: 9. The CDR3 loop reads CASSDSGTSGGARDTQYF. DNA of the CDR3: TGTGCCAGCAGTGACTCCGGGACTAGCGGGGGGGCCCGGGATACGCAGTATTTT.

For the CDR3, the DNA is TGTGCCAGCAGCTTAAGAACGGACACAGGTGGAGCTTTCTTT. Translated: CASSLRTDTGGAFF. The chain combines TRBV5-4 with TRBJ1-1, with a weak D call TRBD1 (5 bases). CDR1 and CDR2 (germline): SGHNT, YYREEE (reference sequence). This CDR3 spans 14 amino acids. With 2 bases removed from V and 10 bases from J, the gap between germline ends came to 18 bases.

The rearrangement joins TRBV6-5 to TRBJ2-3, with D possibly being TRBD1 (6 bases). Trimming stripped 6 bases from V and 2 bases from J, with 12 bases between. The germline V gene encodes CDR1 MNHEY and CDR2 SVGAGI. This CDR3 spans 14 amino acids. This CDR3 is CASRYTGFTDTQYF. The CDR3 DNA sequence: TGTGCCAGCAGATATACAGGGTTCACAGATACGCAGTATTTT.